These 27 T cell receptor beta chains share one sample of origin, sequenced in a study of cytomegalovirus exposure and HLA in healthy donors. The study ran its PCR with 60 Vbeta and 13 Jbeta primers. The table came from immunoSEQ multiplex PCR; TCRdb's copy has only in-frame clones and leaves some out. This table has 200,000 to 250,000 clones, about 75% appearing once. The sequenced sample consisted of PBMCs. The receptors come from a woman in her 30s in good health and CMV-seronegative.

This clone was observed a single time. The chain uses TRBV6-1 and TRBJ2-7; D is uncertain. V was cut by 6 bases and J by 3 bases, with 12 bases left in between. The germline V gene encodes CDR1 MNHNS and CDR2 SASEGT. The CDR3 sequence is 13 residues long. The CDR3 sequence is CASSVYKSYEQYF. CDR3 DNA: TGTGCCAGCAGCGTGTATAAGAGCTACGAGCAGTACTTC.

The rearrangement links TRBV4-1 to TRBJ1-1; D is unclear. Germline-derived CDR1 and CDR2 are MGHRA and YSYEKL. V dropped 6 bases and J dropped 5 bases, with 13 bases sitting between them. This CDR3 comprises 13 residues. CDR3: CASRGPGRTEAFF. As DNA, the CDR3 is TGCGCCAGCAGAGGACCGGGGAGGACTGAAGCTTTCTTT.

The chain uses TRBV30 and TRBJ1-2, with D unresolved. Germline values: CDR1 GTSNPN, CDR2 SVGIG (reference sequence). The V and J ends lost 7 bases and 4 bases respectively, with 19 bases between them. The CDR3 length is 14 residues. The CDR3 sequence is CASVLGGPSYGYTF. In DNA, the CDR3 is TGTGCCTCAGTGCTCGGCGGGCCCTCCTATGGCTACACCTTC.

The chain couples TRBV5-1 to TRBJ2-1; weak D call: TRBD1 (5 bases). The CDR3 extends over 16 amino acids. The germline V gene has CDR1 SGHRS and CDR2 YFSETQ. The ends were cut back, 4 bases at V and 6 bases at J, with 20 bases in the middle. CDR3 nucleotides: TGCGCCAGCAGCATACATCTCGTGGGGCAACGCAATGAGCAGTTCTTC. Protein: CASSIHLVGQRNEQFF. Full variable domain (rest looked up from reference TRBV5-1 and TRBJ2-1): KAGVTQTPRYLIKTRGQQVTLSCSPISGHRSVSWYQQTPGQGLQFLFEYFSETQRNKGNFPGRFSGRQFSNSRSEMNVSTLELGDSALYLCASSIHLVGQRNEQFFGPGTRLTVL.

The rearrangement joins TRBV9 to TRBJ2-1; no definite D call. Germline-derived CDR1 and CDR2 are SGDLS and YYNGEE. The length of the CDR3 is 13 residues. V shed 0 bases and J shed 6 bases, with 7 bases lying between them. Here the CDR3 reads CASSVDSLNEQFF. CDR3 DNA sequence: TGTGCCAGCAGCGTAGACAGCCTCAATGAGCAGTTCTTC.

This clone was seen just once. The CDR3 sequence: CASSLVGGEQFF. CDR3 nucleotides: TGTGCCAGCAGCCTCGTAGGGGGTGAGCAGTTCTTC. This chain uses TRBV14 with TRBJ2-1; D might be TRBD1 (6 bases). V was trimmed by 4 bases and J by 9 bases, leaving 10 bases between them. CDR3 length equals 12 residues. The germline gives CDR1 SGHDN, CDR2 FVKESK.

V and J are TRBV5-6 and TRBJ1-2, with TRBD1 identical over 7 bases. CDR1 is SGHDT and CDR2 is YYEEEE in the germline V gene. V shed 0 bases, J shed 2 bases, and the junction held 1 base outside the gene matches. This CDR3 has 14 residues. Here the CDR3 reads CASSLEQGNYGYTF. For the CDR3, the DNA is TGTGCCAGCAGCTTGGAACAGGGGAACTATGGCTACACCTTC.

The CDR3 loop reads CASSNSGSTEAFF. In nucleotides, the CDR3 is TGTGCCAGCAGTAACTCCGGTAGCACTGAAGCTTTCTTT. The genes are TRBV6-1 and TRBJ1-1; D gene ambiguous. V was shortened by 5 bases and J by 4 bases, with 11 bases between the two germline ends. Per germline, CDR1 MNHNS and CDR2 SASEGT. The CDR3 spans 13 residues.

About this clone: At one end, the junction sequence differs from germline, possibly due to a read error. CDR3 DNA sequence: TGTGACTGGAGTTTGAGGACAGGGCACCTTCCTCAGCCCCCGCATTTT. This gives the protein CDWSLRTGHLPQPPHF. This sequence joins TRBV30 and TRBJ1-5, with 8 bases aligning to TRBD1. CDR3 length equals 16 residues. Germline V gene sequence: CDR1 GTSNPN, CDR2 SVGIG (reference sequence).

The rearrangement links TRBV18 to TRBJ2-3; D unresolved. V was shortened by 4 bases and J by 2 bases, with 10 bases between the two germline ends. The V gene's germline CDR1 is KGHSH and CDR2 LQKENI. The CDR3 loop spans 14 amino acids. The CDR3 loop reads CASSRVRFTDTQYF. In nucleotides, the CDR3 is TGTGCCAGCTCACGCGTCCGTTTCACAGATACGCAGTATTTT.

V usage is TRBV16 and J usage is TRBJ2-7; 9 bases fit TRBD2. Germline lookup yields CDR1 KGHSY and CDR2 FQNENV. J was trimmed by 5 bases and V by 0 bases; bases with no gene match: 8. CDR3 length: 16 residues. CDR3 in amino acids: CASSQSAAGGPNEQYF. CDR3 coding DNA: TGTGCCAGCAGCCAATCCGCGGCGGGAGGGCCGAACGAGCAGTACTTC. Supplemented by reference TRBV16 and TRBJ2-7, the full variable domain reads GEEVAQTPKHLVRGEGQKAKLYCAPIKGHSYVFWYQQVLKNEFKFLISFQNENVFDETGMPKERFSAKCLPNSPCSLEIQATKLEDSAVYFCASSQSAAGGPNEQYFGPGTRLTVT.

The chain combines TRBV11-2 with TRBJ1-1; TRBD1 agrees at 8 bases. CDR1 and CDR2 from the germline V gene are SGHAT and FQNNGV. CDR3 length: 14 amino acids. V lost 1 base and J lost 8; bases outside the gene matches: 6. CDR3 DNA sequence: TGTGCCAGCAGCTTAGCAGGGGGCAAGGGGGAAGCTTTCTTT. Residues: CASSLAGGKGEAFF.

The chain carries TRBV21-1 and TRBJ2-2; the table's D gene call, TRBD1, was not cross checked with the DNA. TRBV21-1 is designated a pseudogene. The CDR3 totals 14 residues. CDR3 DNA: TGTGCCAGCGGGGACAGCCTGAACACCGGGGAGCTGTTTTTT. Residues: CASGDSLNTGELFF.

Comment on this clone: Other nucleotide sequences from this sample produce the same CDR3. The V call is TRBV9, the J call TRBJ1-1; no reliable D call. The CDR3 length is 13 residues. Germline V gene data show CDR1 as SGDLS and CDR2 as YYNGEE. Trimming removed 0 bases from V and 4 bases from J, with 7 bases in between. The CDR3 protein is CASSVATGTEAFF. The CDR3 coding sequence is TGTGCCAGCAGCGTAGCAACTGGCACTGAAGCTTTCTTT.

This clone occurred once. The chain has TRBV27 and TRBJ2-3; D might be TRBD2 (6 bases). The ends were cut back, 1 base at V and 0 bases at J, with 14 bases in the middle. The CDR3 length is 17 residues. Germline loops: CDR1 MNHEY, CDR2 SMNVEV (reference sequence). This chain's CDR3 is CASSLYFGGASTDTQYF. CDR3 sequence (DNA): TGTGCCAGCAGTTTATATTTCGGCGGGGCTAGCACAGATACGCAGTATTTT.

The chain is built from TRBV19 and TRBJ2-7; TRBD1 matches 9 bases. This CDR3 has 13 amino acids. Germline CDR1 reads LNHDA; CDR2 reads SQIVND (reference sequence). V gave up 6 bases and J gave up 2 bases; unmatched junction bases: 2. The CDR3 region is CASRDRGTYEQYF. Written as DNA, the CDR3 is TGTGCCAGTAGGGACAGGGGAACCTACGAGCAGTACTTC.

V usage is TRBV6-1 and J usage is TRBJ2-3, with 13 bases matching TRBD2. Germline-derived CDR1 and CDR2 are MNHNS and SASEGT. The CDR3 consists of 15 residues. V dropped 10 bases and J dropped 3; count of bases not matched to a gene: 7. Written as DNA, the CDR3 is TGTGCCACCATACTAGCGGGAGGGCAAACAGATACGCAGTATTTT. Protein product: CATILAGGQTDTQYF.

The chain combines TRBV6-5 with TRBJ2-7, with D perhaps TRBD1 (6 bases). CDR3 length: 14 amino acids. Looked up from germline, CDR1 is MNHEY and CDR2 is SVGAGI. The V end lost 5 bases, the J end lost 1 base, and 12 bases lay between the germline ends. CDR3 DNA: TGTGCCAGCAGTCATACTGGACAGTCCTACGAGCAGTACTTC. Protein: CASSHTGQSYEQYF.

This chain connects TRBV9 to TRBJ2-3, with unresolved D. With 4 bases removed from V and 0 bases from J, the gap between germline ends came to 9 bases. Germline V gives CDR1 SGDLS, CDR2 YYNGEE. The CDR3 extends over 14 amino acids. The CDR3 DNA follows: TGTGCCAGCAGCCCGAGTATTAGCACAGATACGCAGTATTTT. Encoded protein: CASSPSISTDTQYF.

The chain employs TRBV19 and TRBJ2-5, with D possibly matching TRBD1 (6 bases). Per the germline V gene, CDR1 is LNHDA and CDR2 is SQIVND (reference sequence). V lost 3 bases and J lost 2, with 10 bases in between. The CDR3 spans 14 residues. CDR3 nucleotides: TGTGCCAGTAGTATGTCGGACAGTCAAGAGACCCAGTACTTC. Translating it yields CASSMSDSQETQYF.

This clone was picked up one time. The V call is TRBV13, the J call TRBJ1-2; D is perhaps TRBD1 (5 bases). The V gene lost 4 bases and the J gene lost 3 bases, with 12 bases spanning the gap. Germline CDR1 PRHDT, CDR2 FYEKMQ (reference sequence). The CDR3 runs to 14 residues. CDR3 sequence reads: CASSSRENDYGYTF. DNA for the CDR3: TGTGCCAGCAGCTCCAGGGAAAACGACTATGGCTACACCTTC.

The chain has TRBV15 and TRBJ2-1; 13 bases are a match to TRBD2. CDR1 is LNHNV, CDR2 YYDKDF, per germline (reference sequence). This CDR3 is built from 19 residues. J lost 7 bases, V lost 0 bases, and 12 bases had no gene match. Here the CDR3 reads CATSRDAETSGRQGNEQFF. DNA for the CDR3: TGTGCCACCAGCAGAGATGCTGAGACTAGCGGGAGGCAAGGGAATGAGCAGTTCTTC.

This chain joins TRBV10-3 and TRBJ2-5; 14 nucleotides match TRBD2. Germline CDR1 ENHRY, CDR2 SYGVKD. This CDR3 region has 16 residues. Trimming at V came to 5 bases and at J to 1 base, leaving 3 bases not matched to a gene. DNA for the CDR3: TGTGCCATCAGTCCCGGACTAGCGGGGGGCCAAGAGACCCAGTACTTC. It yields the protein CAISPGLAGGQETQYF.

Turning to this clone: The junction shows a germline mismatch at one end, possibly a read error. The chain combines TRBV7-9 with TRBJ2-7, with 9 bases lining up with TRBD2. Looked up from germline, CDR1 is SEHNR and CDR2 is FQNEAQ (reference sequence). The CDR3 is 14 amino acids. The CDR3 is CSSSSGTSPREQYF. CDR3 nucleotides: TGTTCCAGCAGTTCCGGGACTAGCCCTCGGGAGCAGTACTTC. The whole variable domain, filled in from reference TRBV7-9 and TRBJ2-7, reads DTGVSQNPRHKITKRGQNVTFRCDPISEHNRLYWYRQTLGQGPEFLTYFQNEAQLEKSRLLSDRFSAERPKGSFSTLEIQRTEQGDSAMYLCSSSSGTSPREQYFGPGTRLTVT.

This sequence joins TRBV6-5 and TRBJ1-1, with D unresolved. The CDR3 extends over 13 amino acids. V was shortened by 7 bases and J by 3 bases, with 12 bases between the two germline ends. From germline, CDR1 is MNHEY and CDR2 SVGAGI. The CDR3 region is CASNPGRDTEAFF. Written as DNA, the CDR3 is TGTGCCAGCAATCCCGGGAGGGACACTGAAGCTTTCTTT.

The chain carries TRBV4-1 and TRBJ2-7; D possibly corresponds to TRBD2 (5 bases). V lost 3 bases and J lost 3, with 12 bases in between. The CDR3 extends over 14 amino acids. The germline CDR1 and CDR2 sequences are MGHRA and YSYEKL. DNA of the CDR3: TGCGCCAGCAGCCACAGGACTCAAGGCTACGAGCAGTACTTC. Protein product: CASSHRTQGYEQYF.

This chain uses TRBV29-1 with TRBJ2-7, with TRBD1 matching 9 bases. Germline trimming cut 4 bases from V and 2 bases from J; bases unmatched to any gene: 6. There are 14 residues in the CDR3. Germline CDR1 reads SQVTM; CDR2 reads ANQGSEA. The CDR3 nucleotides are TGCAGCGTTGTAATGGGACAGGGCACCTACGAGCAGTACTTC. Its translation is CSVVMGQGTYEQYF.